This section outlines one T cell receptor beta chain sequence together with its context. The assay was immunoSEQ multiplex PCR, and TCRdb's table has in-frame clones only and misses some. The data contain about 34,000 clones, approximately 80% of them singletons. The record originates from a study of OX40 agonist ivuxolimab in advanced cancers. Study summary: Participants could have had prior anti-PD-1, anti-PD-L1 or anti-CTLA-4 therapy, and around 43% had some.

The V end lost 7 bases, the J end lost 3 bases, and 16 bases lay between the germline ends. The CDR3 sequence is 16 residues long. Looked up from germline, CDR1 is ENHRY and CDR2 is SYGVKD. The source material was CD4+ or CD8+ T cells sorted from blood, sampled in a trial of the OX40 agonist ivuxolimab. This sequence originates from an adult with an advanced solid tumor such as melanoma, head and neck, liver or kidney cancer. The chain links TRBV10-3 to TRBJ2-6; D unclear. CDR3 amino acids: CAINSEVPGGANVLTF. The CDR3 nucleotides are TGTGCCATCAACTCAGAGGTGCCAGGTGGGGCCAACGTCCTGACTTTC.